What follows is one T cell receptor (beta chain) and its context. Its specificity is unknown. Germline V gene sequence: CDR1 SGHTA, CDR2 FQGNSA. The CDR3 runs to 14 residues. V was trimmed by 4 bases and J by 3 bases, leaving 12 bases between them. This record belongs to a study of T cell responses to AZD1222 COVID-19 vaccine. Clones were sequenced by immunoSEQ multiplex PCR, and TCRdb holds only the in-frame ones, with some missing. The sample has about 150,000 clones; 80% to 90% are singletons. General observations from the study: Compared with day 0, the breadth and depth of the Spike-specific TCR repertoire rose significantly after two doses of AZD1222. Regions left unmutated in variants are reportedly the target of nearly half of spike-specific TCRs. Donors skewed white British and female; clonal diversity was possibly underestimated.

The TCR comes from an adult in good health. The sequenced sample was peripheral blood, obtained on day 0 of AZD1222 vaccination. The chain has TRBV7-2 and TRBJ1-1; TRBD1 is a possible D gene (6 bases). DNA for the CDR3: TGTGCCAGCAGCTCACGATGGGGGCACACTGAAGCTTTCTTT. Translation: CASSSRWGHTEAFF.